These 24 T cell receptor beta chains were sequenced from one sample in a study of T-cell reconstitution after alpha-beta-depleted transplantation in children. Unique molecular identifiers featured in how the TCRbeta library was prepared. TCRdb reanalysed the PCR reads using MiXCR and keeps one entry per CDR3 protein. The profile covers about 460,000 distinct CDR3 sequences, with around 13% appearing a single time and 5% to 6% taken by the ten largest. The specimen was PBMCs from the stem cell graft donor, collected from the stem cell graft. The receptor source for this set is a human donor who donated a stem cell graft to a child with combined immunodeficiency.

This chain joins TRBV6-1 and TRBJ2-1; TRBD2 is a possible D gene (7 bases). Germline CDR1 MNHNS, CDR2 SASEGT. V lost 7 bases to trimming and J lost 9 bases, with 25 bases between them. The CDR3 extends over 16 amino acids. The CDR3 DNA sequence: TGTGCCAGCAACGGAGGGGGGGACCGAGGGAGTGGTGAGCAGTTCTTC. This gives the protein CASNGGGDRGSGEQFF.

In this sample, this clonotype turned up a few times. V gene TRBV5-1 combines with J gene TRBJ2-7; 8 bases agree with TRBD1. V gave up 2 bases and J gave up 2 bases; unmatched junction bases: 6. Germline V CDR1 and CDR2: SGHRS, YFSETQ. The CDR3 sequence is 15 residues long. This CDR3 reads CASSFQGAGTYEQYF. DNA of the CDR3: TGCGCCAGCAGCTTCCAGGGGGCCGGAACCTACGAGCAGTACTTC.

V is TRBV4-3 and J is TRBJ1-5; D remains unclear. The CDR3 extends over 15 amino acids. The V gene lost 0 bases and the J gene lost 0 bases, with 6 bases spanning the gap. From germline, CDR1 is LGHNA and CDR2 YSLEER. CDR3 region: CASSQETGSNQPQHF. The CDR3 nucleotides are TGCGCCAGCAGCCAAGAGACGGGTAGCAATCAGCCCCAGCATTTT.

This clonotype occurred a few times. This chain connects TRBV12-3 or TRBV12-4 to TRBJ1-5, with a tentative D call TRBD1 (5 bases). V gave up 3 bases and J gave up 3 bases, with 12 bases separating them. CDR3 length equals 15 residues. In DNA, the CDR3 is TGTGCCAGCAGTTTTGGGCGGGGCCTCAATCAGCCCCAGCATTTT. It translates to CASSFGRGLNQPQHF.

This clonotype was counted at least ten times. J is TRBJ1-5 and V is TRBV12-3 or TRBV12-4, with D unresolved. Trimming took 6 bases from V and 5 from J, leaving 17 bases between them. The CDR3 has 15 residues. The chain's CDR3 is CASRSTVDRDQPQHF. As DNA, the CDR3 is TGTGCCAGCAGATCGACGGTCGATAGGGATCAGCCCCAGCATTTT.

This clonotype was seen more than once but under ten times. This chain uses TRBV12-3 or TRBV12-4 with TRBJ2-3; 8 bases are shared with TRBD1. CDR3 size: 16 residues. J lost 3 bases, V lost 4 bases, and 9 bases had no gene match. The DNA for the CDR3 is TGTGCCAGCAGTTACGTGGCAGGGGGCATGACAGATACGCAGTATTTT. Protein product: CASSYVAGGMTDTQYF.

This clonotype turned up a few times. The chain employs TRBV27 and TRBJ2-1; 7 bases are a match to TRBD2. CDR1 is MNHEY, CDR2 SMNVEV, per germline (reference sequence). The CDR3 runs to 16 residues. J was trimmed by 0 bases and V by 3 bases; bases with no gene match: 5. The CDR3 bases are TGTGCCAGCAGTTTTAAGCGGGGCCCCTCCTACAATGAGCAGTTCTTC. It yields the protein CASSFKRGPSYNEQFF.

The chain carries TRBV7-8 and TRBJ2-7, with 14 bases aligning to TRBD2. The V and J ends lost 4 bases and 1 base, in that order; junction bases with no gene match: 3. The CDR3 is made up of 16 amino acids. The germline CDR1 and CDR2 sequences are SGHVS and FQNEAQ. The CDR3 bases are TGTGCCAGCAGCTGGACTAGCGGGGGGACTTCCTACGAGCAGTACTTC. Translating gives CASSWTSGGTSYEQYF. The whole variable domain, filled in from reference TRBV7-8 and TRBJ2-7, reads GAGVSQSPRYKVAKRGQDVALRCDPISGHVSLFWYQQALGQGPEFLTYFQNEAQLDKSGLPSDRFFAERPEGSVSTLKIQRTQQEDSAVYLCASSWTSGGTSYEQYFGPGTRLTVT.

V usage is TRBV28 and J usage is TRBJ2-5; D unclear. The germline V gene has CDR1 MDHEN and CDR2 SYDVKM. This CDR3 has 13 residues. Trimming removed 6 bases from V and 6 bases from J, with 14 bases in between. The CDR3 spells CASRSQAWQTQYF. DNA of the CDR3: TGTGCCAGCAGAAGCCAGGCGTGGCAGACCCAGTACTTC.

The chain has TRBV6-2 or TRBV6-3 and TRBJ1-5; D unresolved. The CDR3 has 15 amino acids. The V end lost 5 bases, the J end lost 0 bases, and 11 bases lay between the germline ends. The germline CDR1 and CDR2 sequences are MNHEY and SVGEGT. This CDR3 is CASSPVPYSNQPQHF. The CDR3 bases are TGTGCCAGCAGTCCTGTCCCTTATAGCAATCAGCCCCAGCATTTT.

The V gene is TRBV5-6, the J gene TRBJ2-7, with 7 nucleotides matching TRBD1. The CDR3 has 19 amino acids. Germline V gene sequence: CDR1 SGHDT, CDR2 YYEEEE. The V segment lost 1 base and the J segment 0 bases; nucleotides outside the gene matches: 16. The CDR3 sequence: CASSLFSGRGQESSYEQYF. CDR3 DNA: TGTGCCAGCAGCTTGTTCTCGGGAAGAGGACAGGAAAGCTCCTACGAGCAGTACTTC.

This sequence joins TRBV20-1 and TRBJ2-7, with 7 bases lining up with TRBD2. Germline V lookup: CDR1 DFQATT, CDR2 SNEGSKA (reference sequence). With 3 bases clipped from V and 5 bases from J, the junction kept 7 bases outside the gene matches. There are 13 residues in the CDR3. This chain's CDR3 is CSASRPGTNEQYF. The CDR3 nucleotides are TGCAGTGCTAGTCGGCCAGGGACTAACGAGCAGTACTTC.

With respect to this clonotype: The conserved phenylalanine or tryptophan normally closing the CDR3 is absent here, so this likely arose from a read error. This chain links TRBV9 with TRBJ1-1; TRBD1 aligns across 7 bases. Germline-derived CDR1 and CDR2 are SGDLS and YYNGEE. This CDR3 comprises 17 residues. The V and J ends lost 3 bases and 5 bases, in that order; junction bases with no gene match: 16. The CDR3 spells CASSEGRAGGVGTEAFY. The CDR3 DNA is TGTGCCAGCAGCGAGGGGAGGGCAGGGGGAGTAGGAACTGAAGCTTTCTAT.

This clonotype was observed many times. This chain joins TRBV29-1 and TRBJ2-1, with D hard to call. Germline CDR1 reads SQVTM; CDR2 reads ANQGSEA. Between the trimmed V and J ends, which lost 0 bases and 4 bases, there was a span of 13 bases. The CDR3 extends over 15 amino acids. CDR3 nucleotides: TGCAGCGTTGAAGATCCAGGAGACGCTTACAATGAGCAGTTCTTC. Translation: CSVEDPGDAYNEQFF.

V and J are TRBV12-3 or TRBV12-4 and TRBJ1-5; a weak D match, TRBD1 (5 bases). CDR3 length: 15 amino acids. V gave up 2 bases and J gave up 7 bases, with 15 bases separating them. The CDR3 loop is CASSLMGRERQPQHF. DNA of the CDR3: TGTGCCAGCAGTTTAATGGGCAGGGAGCGGCAGCCCCAGCATTTT.

This clonotype was seen more than once but under ten times. The chain links TRBV7-6 to TRBJ2-3; a possible D gene is TRBD1 (6 bases). The length of the CDR3 is 14 residues. Germline CDR1 and CDR2: SGHVS and FNYEAQ. V was shortened by 6 bases and J by 4 bases, with 14 bases between the two germline ends. The DNA for the CDR3 is TGTGCCAGCAGGGAGATACAGGGATCAGATACGCAGTATTTT. This translates into CASREIQGSDTQYF.

This rearrangement joins TRBV6-2 or TRBV6-3 to TRBJ2-7, with TRBD1 matching 9 bases. The CDR3 runs to 15 residues. V lost 4 bases, J lost 2 bases, and 6 bases stayed unmatched. CDR1 is MNHEY, CDR2 SVGEGT, per germline. The CDR3 here is CASSSPYRGPYEQYF. The CDR3 DNA reads as TGTGCCAGCAGTTCGCCCTACAGGGGGCCCTACGAGCAGTACTTC.

There are a few counts of this clonotype. The CDR3 is CASSLGQGGMSTNEKLFF. CDR3 DNA: TGCGCCAGCAGCCTTGGACAGGGTGGAATGTCAACTAATGAAAAACTGTTTTTT. The chain joins TRBV4-3 to TRBJ1-4, with 8 bases lining up with TRBD1. Germline trimming cut 4 bases from V and 0 bases from J; bases unmatched to any gene: 10. The CDR3 has 18 residues. CDR1 is LGHNA, CDR2 YSLEER, per germline.

The chain recombines TRBV2 with TRBJ2-7; D may be TRBD1 (6 bases). The CDR3 extends over 13 amino acids. CDR1 is SNHLY, CDR2 FYNNEI, per germline. Trimming pared 6 bases from V and 4 bases from J, leaving 13 bases between. CDR3 sequence: CASRVTGNYEQYF. CDR3 DNA: TGTGCCAGCAGGGTTACAGGGAATTACGAGCAGTACTTC.

The table lists this clonotype with a few counts. The V and J genes are TRBV12-3 or TRBV12-4 and TRBJ1-1; unclear D gene. The CDR3 runs 12 residues. The V end was cut by 7 bases, the J end by 4 bases, with 10 bases between. The CDR3 sequence: CASTRGSTEAFF. CDR3 DNA: TGTGCCAGCACCCGCGGGTCCACTGAAGCTTTCTTT.

This chain connects TRBV5-6 to TRBJ2-7; no definite D call. Germline V gene lookup returns CDR1 SGHDT and CDR2 YYEEEE. This CDR3 has 14 residues. With 0 bases removed from V and 4 bases from J, the gap between germline ends came to 11 bases. CDR3: CASSLEQVGYEQYF. CDR3 nucleotide sequence: TGTGCCAGCAGCTTGGAGCAGGTTGGGTACGAGCAGTACTTC.

A few counts support this clonotype. This chain links TRBV29-1 with TRBJ2-3; D not resolved. V was cut by 6 bases and J by 2 bases, with 12 bases left in between. Germline CDR1 reads SQVTM; CDR2 reads ANQGSEA. This CDR3 comprises 13 residues. CDR3 DNA sequence: TGCAGCGTACCGACTGATTTCACAGATACGCAGTATTTT. Its translation is CSVPTDFTDTQYF.

In its sample, this clonotype was seen many times. V usage is TRBV5-1 and J usage is TRBJ2-3; TRBD1 matches 7 bases. Germline V gives CDR1 SGHRS, CDR2 YFSETQ. The CDR3 consists of 14 residues. With 9 bases clipped from V and 1 base from J, the junction kept 8 bases outside the gene matches. As DNA, the CDR3 is TGCGCCACCAGAAGACAGGGTGGCACAGATACGCAGTATTTT. It is translated as CATRRQGGTDTQYF.

This clonotype was picked up a small number of times. This chain connects TRBV6-1 to TRBJ1-1; D might be TRBD1 (5 bases). CDR3 length: 14 amino acids. The V and J ends lost 6 bases and 0 bases respectively, with 11 bases between them. Germline V lookup: CDR1 MNHNS, CDR2 SASEGT. The CDR3 DNA reads as TGTGCCAGCAGGGTGACAGCAATGAACACTGAAGCTTTCTTT. Amino acid sequence: CASRVTAMNTEAFF.